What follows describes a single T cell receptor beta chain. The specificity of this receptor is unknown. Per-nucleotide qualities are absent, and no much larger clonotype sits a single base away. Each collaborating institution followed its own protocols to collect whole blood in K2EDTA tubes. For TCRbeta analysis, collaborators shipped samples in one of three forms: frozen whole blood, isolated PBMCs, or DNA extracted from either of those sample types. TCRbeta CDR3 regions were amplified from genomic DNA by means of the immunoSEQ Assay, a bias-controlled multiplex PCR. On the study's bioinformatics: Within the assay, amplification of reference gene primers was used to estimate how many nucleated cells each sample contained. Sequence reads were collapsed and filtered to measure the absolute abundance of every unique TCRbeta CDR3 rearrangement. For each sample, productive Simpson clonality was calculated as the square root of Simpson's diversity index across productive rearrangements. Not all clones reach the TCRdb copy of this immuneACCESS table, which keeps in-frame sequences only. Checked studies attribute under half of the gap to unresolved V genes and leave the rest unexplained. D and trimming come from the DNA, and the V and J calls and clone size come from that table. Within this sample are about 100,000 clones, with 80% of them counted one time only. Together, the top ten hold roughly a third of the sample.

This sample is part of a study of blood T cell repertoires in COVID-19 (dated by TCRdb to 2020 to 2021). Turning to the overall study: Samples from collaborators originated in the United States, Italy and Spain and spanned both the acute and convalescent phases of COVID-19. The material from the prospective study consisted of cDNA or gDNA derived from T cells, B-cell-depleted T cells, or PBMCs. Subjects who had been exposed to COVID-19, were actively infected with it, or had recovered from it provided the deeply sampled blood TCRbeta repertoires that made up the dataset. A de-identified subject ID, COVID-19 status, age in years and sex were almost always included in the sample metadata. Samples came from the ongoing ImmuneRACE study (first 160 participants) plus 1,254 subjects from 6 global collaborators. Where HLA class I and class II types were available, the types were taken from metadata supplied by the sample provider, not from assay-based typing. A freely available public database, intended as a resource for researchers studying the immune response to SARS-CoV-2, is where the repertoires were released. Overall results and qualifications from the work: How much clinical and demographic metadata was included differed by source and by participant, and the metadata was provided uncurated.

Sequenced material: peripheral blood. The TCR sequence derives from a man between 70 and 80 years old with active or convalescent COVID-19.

In nucleotide form, the sequence is TGTGCCAGCAGCCTTTCCCCTTCGGAGGCAAATTCACCCCTCCACTTT. Translated, this gives CASSLSPSEANSPLHF. The receptor chain draws on TRBV7-2 and TRBJ1-6, with the D gene not clear enough to name. CDR1 and CDR2 (SGHTA, FQGNSA) derive from the germline V gene. A distance of 18 bases separates the germline ends of V and J, which lose 5 bases and 7 bases respectively. From the cysteine up to the phenylalanine, the CDR3 has a length of 16 residues. This entry keeps only the CDR3 DNA: 48 bases, framed from base 1.